Each of the 30 T cell receptor beta chains below was sequenced from the same sample in a study of blood T cell repertoires in COVID-19. This table comes from immunoSEQ multiplex PCR, and its TCRdb copy is limited to in-frame clones, with some not included. The profile shows 150,000 to 200,000 clones, about four fifths of them singletons. Source material: peripheral blood. The source of these receptors is a woman aged 40 to 50 with COVID-19, enrolled during active disease.

Comment on this clone: The junction departs from germline at one end; a sequencing error may be responsible. The CDR3 sequence is CAISESGQGSTIYF. The CDR3 DNA sequence: TGTGCCATCAGTGAGTCAGGACAGGGAAGCACCATATATTTT. The V gene is TRBV10-3, the J gene TRBJ1-3; TRBD1 matches 8 bases. Per the germline V gene, CDR1 is ENHRY and CDR2 is SYGVKD. The CDR3 spans 14 residues.

This clone was picked up a small number of times. The chain links TRBV5-1 to TRBJ2-3; TRBD2 aligns across 10 bases. J gave up 6 bases and V 2 bases, and 15 bases lay outside the gene matches. This CDR3 is 18 amino acids long. Germline loops: CDR1 SGHRS, CDR2 YFSETQ. The CDR3 region is CASSFLPTASGSADTQYF. The CDR3 nucleotides read TGCGCCAGCAGCTTCCTGCCAACCGCTAGCGGGAGTGCCGATACGCAGTATTTT. The variable domain in full, with the rest retrieved from reference TRBV5-1 and TRBJ2-3, is KAGVTQTPRYLIKTRGQQVTLSCSPISGHRSVSWYQQTPGQGLQFLFEYFSETQRNKGNFPGRFSGRQFSNSRSEMNVSTLELGDSALYLCASSFLPTASGSADTQYFGPGTRLTVL.

V gene TRBV2 combines with J gene TRBJ1-4; D is ambiguous. V was trimmed by 10 bases and J by 2 bases, leaving 20 bases between them. This CDR3 is 16 amino acids long. The V gene's germline CDR1 is SNHLY and CDR2 FYNNEI. CDR3 nucleotide sequence: TGTGCCACCCGACAAAATGGCCTGTTCACTAATGAAAAACTGTTTTTT. Its protein is CATRQNGLFTNEKLFF.

The chain uses TRBV13 and TRBJ1-6; 9 bases fit TRBD1. The germline gives CDR1 PRHDT, CDR2 FYEKMQ (reference sequence). This CDR3 region has 20 residues. V gave up 5 bases and J gave up 0 bases; unmatched junction bases: 14. In DNA, the CDR3 is TGTGCCAGCAGCAATAGGCAGGGACAGGGAGGGGGCTCCTATAATTCACCCCTCCACTTT. Protein product: CASSNRQGQGGGSYNSPLHF.

The genes are TRBV19 and TRBJ1-3, with 7 bases lining up with TRBD1. This CDR3 spans 16 amino acids. CDR1 LNHDA and CDR2 SQIVND come from the germline V gene (reference sequence). J lost 0 bases, V lost 5 bases, and 7 bases had no gene match. In DNA form, the CDR3 reads TGTGCCAGTAGTGCCTCCCGGGACAGCTCTGGAAACACCATATATTTT. Translating it yields CASSASRDSSGNTIYF.

The J gene is TRBJ1-2, the V gene TRBV5-1; 9 nucleotides match TRBD1. Germline V gene sequence: CDR1 SGHRS, CDR2 YFSETQ. Trimming removed 4 bases from V and 2 bases from J; junction bases left unmatched: 6. CDR3 size: 15 residues. CDR3 nucleotide sequence: TGCGCCAGCAGCCAATTGACAGGGGGAAACTATGGCTACACCTTC. Its translation is CASSQLTGGNYGYTF. Supplemented by reference TRBV5-1 and TRBJ1-2, the full variable domain reads KAGVTQTPRYLIKTRGQQVTLSCSPISGHRSVSWYQQTPGQGLQFLFEYFSETQRNKGNFPGRFSGRQFSNSRSEMNVSTLELGDSALYLCASSQLTGGNYGYTFGSGTRLTVV.

The genes are TRBV30 and TRBJ2-3; tentative D call: TRBD1 (5 bases). CDR1 and CDR2 (germline): GTSNPN, SVGIG (reference sequence). The CDR3 totals 12 residues. Trimming removed 3 bases at V and 5 bases at J, with 9 bases between. CDR3 nucleotide sequence: TGTGCCTGGAGGGGGCCAGGAGATACGCAGTATTTT. Translating it yields CAWRGPGDTQYF.

The chain links TRBV7-2 to TRBJ2-5; 7 nucleotides line up with TRBD1. V was pared by 4 bases and J by 4 bases, with 9 bases of the junction left unmatched. Looked up from germline, CDR1 is SGHTA and CDR2 is FQGNSA. The CDR3 length is 15 residues. CDR3 bases: TGTGCCAGCAGCTCTCAGGGGGTACAGGGAGAGACCCAGTACTTC. As protein: CASSSQGVQGETQYF.

This clone was counted between two and nine times. The V and J genes are TRBV5-1 and TRBJ2-7; a weak D match, TRBD2 (5 bases). Trimming took off 4 bases at V and 3 bases at J, with 20 bases between the two ends. CDR1 is SGHRS and CDR2 is YFSETQ in the germline V gene. This CDR3 spans 16 amino acids. This CDR3 is CASSLQADRAYYEQYF. CDR3 bases: TGCGCCAGCAGCCTGCAAGCGGACCGAGCATACTACGAGCAGTACTTC.

This chain joins TRBV12-3 or TRBV12-4 and TRBJ2-5, with a tentative D call TRBD1 (7 bases). CDR3 length equals 13 residues. Trimming stripped 6 bases from V and 5 bases from J, with 13 bases between. This CDR3 is CASSIQGRETQYF. CDR3 sequence (DNA): TGTGCCAGCAGCATACAGGGGAGGGAGACCCAGTACTTC.

The chain has TRBV2 and TRBJ1-5; 9 bases match TRBD1. The V and J ends lost 4 bases and 5 bases, in that order; junction bases with no gene match: 3. Germline V gives CDR1 SNHLY, CDR2 FYNNEI. The CDR3 contains 14 residues. CDR3 bases: TGTGCCAGCAGTGGGGGACAGGGTCATCAGCCCCAGCATTTT. This encodes CASSGGQGHQPQHF.

V gene TRBV18 combines with J gene TRBJ1-5, with TRBD1 matching 7 bases. Germline assignment: CDR1 KGHSH and CDR2 LQKENI. The CDR3 runs to 14 residues. The ends lost 2 bases at V and 4 bases at J; junction bases unmatched: 2. Written as DNA, the CDR3 is TGTGCCAGCTCACCAAGGGACAGTAATCAGCCCCAGCATTTT. Protein product: CASSPRDSNQPQHF.

The rearrangement links TRBV5-1 to TRBJ2-3, with 8 bases matching TRBD2. The CDR3 spans 14 residues. Germline CDR1 and CDR2: SGHRS and YFSETQ. The ends lost 9 bases at V and 1 base at J; junction bases unmatched: 7. CDR3 in DNA: TGCGCCACCTCGGAACTAGCGGGCACAGATACGCAGTATTTT. It yields the protein CATSELAGTDTQYF. Complete variable domain (other parts from reference TRBV5-1 and TRBJ2-3): KAGVTQTPRYLIKTRGQQVTLSCSPISGHRSVSWYQQTPGQGLQFLFEYFSETQRNKGNFPGRFSGRQFSNSRSEMNVSTLELGDSALYLCATSELAGTDTQYFGPGTRLTVL.

The chain is built from TRBV6-5 and TRBJ2-7; 9 bases agree with TRBD1. This CDR3 has 15 amino acids. Germline V gene data show CDR1 as MNHEY and CDR2 as SVGAGI. V lost 0 bases, J lost 3 bases, and 3 bases stayed unmatched. This chain's CDR3 is CASSYSGGQGYEQYF. The CDR3 DNA is TGTGCCAGCAGTTACTCGGGGGGACAGGGCTACGAGCAGTACTTC.

The chain recombines TRBV6-2 or TRBV6-3 with TRBJ1-5; D ambiguous. CDR1 and CDR2 (germline): MNHEY, SVGEGT. This CDR3 has 14 residues. The V end was cut by 5 bases, the J end by 5 bases, with 13 bases between. The CDR3 DNA is TGTGCCAGCAGTGACAAGTCCCCGGATCAGCCCCAGCATTTT. Amino acids: CASSDKSPDQPQHF.

This clone has only a few counts. The chain employs TRBV2 and TRBJ2-7; D unresolved. The CDR3 is 11 amino acids. The germline V and J ends were trimmed by 8 bases and 5 bases, with 10 bases remaining between them. Germline CDR1 is SNHLY and CDR2 is FYNNEI. DNA of the CDR3: TGTGCCAGCCTCCTTTCTAACGAGCAGTACTTC. This gives the protein CASLLSNEQYF. The variable domain in full, completed from reference TRBV2 and TRBJ2-7, reads EPEVTQTPSHQVTQMGQEVILRCVPISNHLYFYWYRQILGQKVEFLVSFYNNEISEKSEIFDDQFSVERPDGSNFTLKIRSTKLEDSAMYFCASLLSNEQYFGPGTRLTVT.

The chain is built from TRBV7-2 and TRBJ2-3; 11 bases are shared with TRBD2. Germline V lookup: CDR1 SGHTA, CDR2 FQGNSA. The CDR3 runs to 14 residues. The trim removed 3 bases at V and 4 bases at J, leaving 0 bases unmatched. CDR3 region: CASSLGLAADTQYF. The CDR3 DNA sequence: TGTGCCAGCAGCTTGGGACTAGCGGCAGATACGCAGTATTTT.

The chain carries TRBV6-6 and TRBJ2-5; 8 bases match TRBD2. Germline V lookup: CDR1 MNHNY, CDR2 SVGAGI (reference sequence). J gave up 1 base and V 5 bases, and 3 bases lay outside the gene matches. This CDR3 has 14 amino acids. The CDR3 sequence: CASSLGLAQETQYF. CDR3 bases: TGTGCCAGCAGTCTCGGACTAGCCCAAGAGACCCAGTACTTC.

The chain employs TRBV12-3 or TRBV12-4 and TRBJ1-5; D not resolved. V was shortened by 6 bases and J by 4 bases, with 10 bases between the two germline ends. The CDR3 is made up of 13 amino acids. The CDR3 reads CASRGPNNQPQHF. CDR3 DNA sequence: TGTGCCAGCAGGGGCCCTAATAATCAGCCCCAGCATTTT.

The chain recombines TRBV5-8 with TRBJ1-6, with D unresolved. Trimming stripped 2 bases from V and 8 bases from J, with 11 bases between. This CDR3 has 14 amino acids. Germline values: CDR1 SGHTS, CDR2 YDEGEE. Written as DNA, the CDR3 is TGTGCCAGCAGCTTTGGTTCGGGTCATTCACCCCTCCACTTT. Its translation is CASSFGSGHSPLHF.

This clone was seen more than once but under ten times. The chain carries TRBV12-5 and TRBJ1-2, with a tentative D call TRBD1 (5 bases). Trimming shortened V by 7 bases and J by 3 bases, and 12 bases separated the two germline ends. From germline, CDR1 is LGHNT and CDR2 FRNRAP. The CDR3 totals 13 residues. Here the CDR3 reads CASAGGEHYGYTF. The DNA for the CDR3 is TGTGCTAGTGCTGGGGGGGAGCACTATGGCTACACCTTC.

This clone was detected once. The CDR3 spells CASRTAGGPTYEQYF. In DNA form, the CDR3 reads TGTGCCAGCAGAACTGCGGGAGGGCCCACCTACGAGCAGTACTTC. J is TRBJ2-7 and V is TRBV27; 9 bases fit TRBD2. Germline V CDR1 and CDR2: MNHEY, SMNVEV (reference sequence). This CDR3 spans 15 amino acids. V was pared by 6 bases and J by 2 bases, with 8 bases of the junction left unmatched.

This clone showed up just a few times. V usage is TRBV19 and J usage is TRBJ2-3; 7 bases map to TRBD2. There are 15 residues in the CDR3. Germline V gives CDR1 LNHDA, CDR2 SQIVND (reference sequence). V trimming: 3 bases; J trimming: 0 bases; junction bases outside the gene matches: 3. The CDR3: CASSIASGSTDTQYF. CDR3 DNA: TGTGCCAGTAGTATCGCTAGCGGAAGCACAGATACGCAGTATTTT.

The genes are TRBV30 and TRBJ1-2; D perhaps matches TRBD1 (6 bases). Per the germline V gene, CDR1 is GTSNPN and CDR2 is SVGIG (reference sequence). CDR3 length: 13 residues. Deletions cut 5 bases from V and 5 bases from J, with 15 bases between. The CDR3 DNA sequence: TGTGCCTGGGACTTCCGAGGGGGTTATGGCTACACCTTC. It encodes CAWDFRGGYGYTF.

This clone came up once. The V gene is TRBV12-5, the J gene TRBJ2-5; perhaps TRBD1 as D (7 bases). There are 13 residues in the CDR3. The germline V gene encodes CDR1 LGHNT and CDR2 FRNRAP. Trimming removed 8 bases at V and 4 bases at J, with 14 bases between. The CDR3 region has the DNA TGTGCTAGTAGGAGGGGGCGAGGAGAGACCCAGTACTTC. This translates into CASRRGRGETQYF.

The chain recombines TRBV7-9 with TRBJ2-1, with TRBD2 matching 12 bases. CDR1 is SEHNR, CDR2 FQNEAQ, per germline (reference sequence). The ends lost 1 base at V and 8 bases at J; junction bases unmatched: 9. CDR3 size: 17 residues. The CDR3: CASSLGMASGRADEQFF. The CDR3 coding sequence is TGTGCCAGCAGCTTAGGGATGGCTAGCGGGAGGGCCGATGAGCAGTTCTTC.

V usage is TRBV2 and J usage is TRBJ2-7, with a tentative D call TRBD1 (6 bases). From germline, CDR1 is SNHLY and CDR2 FYNNEI. The CDR3 consists of 12 residues. The V and J ends lost 6 bases and 2 bases respectively, with 8 bases between them. CDR3 DNA sequence: TGTGCCAGCAGGACAGGTCCCTACGAGCAGTACTTC. Translating it yields CASRTGPYEQYF.

This chain links TRBV14 with TRBJ1-6; 9 bases match TRBD1. Germline CDR1 is SGHDN and CDR2 is FVKESK. V gave up 2 bases and J gave up 7 bases; unmatched junction bases: 9. The CDR3 consists of 17 residues. The CDR3, as DNA: TGTGCCAGCAGCCAACCCAGGACAGGGGTTGGCAATTCACCCCTCCACTTT. Amino acids: CASSQPRTGVGNSPLHF.

V usage is TRBV6-5 and J usage is TRBJ1-4; the D is unclear. CDR1 and CDR2 (germline): MNHEY, SVGAGI. The CDR3 runs to 14 residues. V was cut by 6 bases and J by 8 bases, with 16 bases left in between. The chain's CDR3 is CASRSPGFKEKLFF. CDR3 nucleotide sequence: TGTGCCAGCAGGTCACCGGGGTTTAAAGAAAAACTGTTTTTT.

J is TRBJ1-2 and V is TRBV7-3, with 11 bases that match TRBD1. This CDR3 contains 13 residues. J gave up 7 bases and V 8 bases, and 6 bases lay outside the gene matches. CDR1 SGHTA and CDR2 FQGTGA come from the germline V gene. CDR3: CASGPGQGVGYTF. In DNA, the CDR3 is TGTGCCAGCGGCCCGGGACAGGGGGTTGGCTACACCTTC.